This T cell receptor (beta chain) is drawn from a study of OX40 agonist ivuxolimab in advanced cancers. Background for the entire study: Ivuxolimab was an agonistic, fully human IgG2 monoclonal antibody directed against OX40 (CD134), a costimulatory receptor. Among the roughly 52 dose-escalation patients, 19 had hepatocellular carcinoma, about 15 melanoma, 9 renal cell carcinoma and 9 head and neck cancer. The paper covers the monotherapy dose-escalation part of the phase I ivuxolimab trial, which included N ≈ 52 patients. Partial responses occurred in three dose-escalation patients, of whom one had hepatocellular carcinoma and two had cutaneous melanoma. Intravenous ivuxolimab was administered to patients every 2 weeks at six dose levels: 0.01, 0.1, 0.3, 1.5, 3 and 10 mg/kg. Patients were allowed to have had prior anti-PD-1, anti-PD-L1 or anti-CTLA-4 therapy, and approximately 40% of the dose-escalation patients had been treated with checkpoint inhibitors. The purpose of peripheral TCRbeta sequencing was to test whether ivuxolimab changed TCR sequence diversity and led to clonal T-cell expansion. In the dose-escalation cohort, roughly four fifths of patients were male, and the mean age was roughly 60 years, with a range of about 23 to 90.

For this clone: Its cognate antigen has yet to be identified. No base quality values were provided; no much bigger clone lies one nucleotide off.

Genomic DNA was isolated from the sorted cells so that the TCRbeta CDR3 region could be sequenced. TCRbeta CDR3 regions were sequenced using the immunoSEQ Assay. TCRdb took over this immuneACCESS table, retaining in-frame rearrangements with V and J assigned. Such tables are incomplete; in checked studies, under half of the missing clones stem from an unresolved V gene, and the remainder is unexplained. The sample table contains about 69,000 clones; only one count was recorded for around 90% of them. Roughly a tenth of the sample is in the top ten clones. The study at large found these results: In the 0.1-3.0 mg/kg groups, partial responders were among the patients with the lowest normalized peripheral clonal expansion, particularly in CD8+ T cells. After ivuxolimab, more expanded clones were found on average in CD8+ T cells than in CD4+ T cells. The antigen specificity of the peripheral T cells that underwent clonal expansion was not determined. Low levels of normalized T-cell clonal expansion were also seen in some nonresponding patients. At doses of 0.1 to 3.0 mg/kg, clonal expansion of both CD4+ and CD8+ blood T cells was observed from baseline to week 6.

The trial excluded patients who had a history of autoimmune disease or were on systemic immunosuppression. Peripheral blood for TCR sequencing was collected from all dose cohorts at baseline, on cycle 4 day 1, and on cycle 7 day 1. Samples were obtained from an open-label, multicenter, first-in-human phase I dose-escalation trial of ivuxolimab. The trial enrolled adults with locally advanced or metastatic head and neck squamous cell, hepatocellular, melanoma or renal cell carcinoma. Before TCR sequencing, CD4+ T cells and CD8+ T cells from peripheral blood were sorted into separate populations. According to the germline V gene, CDR1 reads SGHRS and CDR2 reads YFSETQ. V lost 5 bases and J lost 9 bases, and the count of bases not matched to a germline gene is 19. There are 17 amino acids in the CDR3, from cysteine to phenylalanine inclusive. The entry retains the CDR3 DNA only, 51 bases that are in frame from base 1.

The chain is encoded by TRBV5-1 joined to TRBJ2-3; TRBD1 agrees with 9 junctional bases. The TCR originated in an adult with an advanced solid tumor such as melanoma, head and neck, liver or kidney cancer. The starting material was CD4+ or CD8+ T cells sorted from blood, obtained in a trial of the OX40 agonist ivuxolimab. In nucleotide form, the sequence is TGCGCCAGCAGTCCCAACCCCGGGACAGGGAGGAGAGACACGCAGTATTTT. It codes for CASSPNPGTGRRDTQYF.